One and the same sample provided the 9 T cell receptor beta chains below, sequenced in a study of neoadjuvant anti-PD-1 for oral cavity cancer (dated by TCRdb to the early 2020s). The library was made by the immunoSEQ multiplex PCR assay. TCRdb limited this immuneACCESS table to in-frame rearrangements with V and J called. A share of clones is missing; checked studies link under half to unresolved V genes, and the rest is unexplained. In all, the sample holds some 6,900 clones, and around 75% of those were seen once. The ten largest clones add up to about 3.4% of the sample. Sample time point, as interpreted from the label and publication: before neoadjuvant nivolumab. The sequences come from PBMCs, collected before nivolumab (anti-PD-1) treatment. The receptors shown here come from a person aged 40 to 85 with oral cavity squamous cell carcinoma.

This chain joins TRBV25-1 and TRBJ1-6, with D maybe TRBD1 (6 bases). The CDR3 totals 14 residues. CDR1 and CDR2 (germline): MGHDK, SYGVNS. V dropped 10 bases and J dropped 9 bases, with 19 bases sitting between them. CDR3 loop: CATQGDRPGSPLHF. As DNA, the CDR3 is TGTGCCACTCAGGGAGACAGGCCTGGTTCACCCCTCCACTTT.

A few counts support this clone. The CDR3 DNA is TGTGCCAGCAGCTTGGAGGGGGGGCCCTACAATGAGCAGTTCTTC. Protein sequence: CASSLEGGPYNEQFF. The J gene is TRBJ2-1, the V gene TRBV5-4; a possible D gene is TRBD2 (7 bases). With 0 bases removed from V and 2 bases from J, the gap between germline ends came to 9 bases. The length of the CDR3 is 15 residues. The germline V gene encodes CDR1 SGHNT and CDR2 YYREEE (reference sequence).

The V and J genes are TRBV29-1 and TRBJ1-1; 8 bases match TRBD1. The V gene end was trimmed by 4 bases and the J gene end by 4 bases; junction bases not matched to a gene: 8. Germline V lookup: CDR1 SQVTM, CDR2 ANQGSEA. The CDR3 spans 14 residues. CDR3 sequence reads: CSVVWQGALTEAFF. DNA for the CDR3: TGCAGCGTTGTATGGCAGGGGGCCCTCACTGAAGCTTTCTTT. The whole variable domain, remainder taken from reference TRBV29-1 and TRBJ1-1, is SAVISQKPSRDICQRGTSLTIQCQVDSQVTMMFWYRQQPGQSLTLIATANQGSEATYESGFVIDKFPISRPNLTFSTLTVSNMSPEDSSIYLCSVVWQGALTEAFFGQGTRLTVV.

The CDR3 protein is CASSQEAGFGTGELFF. CDR3 coding DNA: TGCGCCAGCAGCCAAGAGGCAGGGTTTGGCACCGGGGAGCTGTTTTTT. The V gene is TRBV4-3, the J gene TRBJ2-2; TRBD1 is a possible D gene (5 bases). Germline-derived CDR1 and CDR2 are LGHNA and YSLEER. This CDR3 is 16 amino acids long. Trimming pared 0 bases from V and 4 bases from J, leaving 12 bases between.

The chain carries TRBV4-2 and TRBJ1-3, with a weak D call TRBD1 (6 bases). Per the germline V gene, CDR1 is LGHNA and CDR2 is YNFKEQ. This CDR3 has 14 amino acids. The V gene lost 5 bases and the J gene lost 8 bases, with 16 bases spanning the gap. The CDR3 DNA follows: TGTGCCAGCAGCACACCGTCCAGGGGCGACACCATATATTTT. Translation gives CASSTPSRGDTIYF.

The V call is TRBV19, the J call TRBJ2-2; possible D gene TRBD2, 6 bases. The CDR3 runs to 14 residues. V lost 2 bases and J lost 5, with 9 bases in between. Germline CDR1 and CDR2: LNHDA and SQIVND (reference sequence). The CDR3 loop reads CASSIKEGTGELFF. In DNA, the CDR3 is TGTGCCAGTAGTATAAAGGAGGGAACCGGGGAGCTGTTTTTT.

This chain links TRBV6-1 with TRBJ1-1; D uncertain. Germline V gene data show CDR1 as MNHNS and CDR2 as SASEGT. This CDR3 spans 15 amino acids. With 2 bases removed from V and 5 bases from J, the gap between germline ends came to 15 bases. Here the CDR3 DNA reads TGTGCCAGCAGTGAACTCACCGAAGCGGGGACTGAAGCTTTCTTT. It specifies CASSELTEAGTEAFF.

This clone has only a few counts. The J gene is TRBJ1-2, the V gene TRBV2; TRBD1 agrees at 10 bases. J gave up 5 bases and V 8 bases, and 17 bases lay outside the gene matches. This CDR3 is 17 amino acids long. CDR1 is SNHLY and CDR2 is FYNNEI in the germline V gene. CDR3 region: CASGGIPRQGARYGYTF. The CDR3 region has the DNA TGTGCCAGCGGAGGGATTCCTCGACAGGGGGCGCGTTATGGCTACACCTTC.

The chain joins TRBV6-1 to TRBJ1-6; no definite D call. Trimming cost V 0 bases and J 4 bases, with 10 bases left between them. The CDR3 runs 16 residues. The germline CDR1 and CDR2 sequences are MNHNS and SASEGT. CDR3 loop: CASSEAPTFYNSPLHF. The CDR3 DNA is TGTGCCAGCAGTGAAGCGCCGACATTTTATAATTCACCCCTCCACTTT.